This entry lists 8 T cell receptor beta chains sequenced from one sample in a study of cytomegalovirus exposure and HLA in healthy donors. The PCR had 60 Vbeta and 13 Jbeta primers. Some clones are missing from TCRdb's copy, which holds only in-frame ones; the method was immunoSEQ multiplex PCR. In the table there are roughly 110,000 clones, 82% of which are singletons. The specimen sequenced was PBMCs. All receptors derive from a woman aged 18-35 years in good health and CMV-seronegative.

This clone was counted between two and nine times. V gene TRBV10-3 combines with J gene TRBJ1-1, with a weak D call TRBD1 (5 bases). The CDR3 length is 15 residues. V was pared by 2 bases and J by 7 bases, with 17 bases between. Germline CDR1 and CDR2: ENHRY and SYGVKD. In DNA form, the CDR3 reads TGTGCCATCAGTGAGCGACGGACTGTCGGGGGTGAAGCTTTCTTT. As protein: CAISERRTVGGEAFF.

The chain has TRBV19 and TRBJ1-1; perhaps TRBD1 as D (6 bases). Germline loops: CDR1 LNHDA, CDR2 SQIVND (reference sequence). The CDR3 length is 14 residues. Trimming took 3 bases from V and 3 from J, leaving 11 bases between them. CDR3 in DNA: TGTGCCAGTAGTATCCTCCAGGGGCACACTGAAGCTTTCTTT. Residues: CASSILQGHTEAFF.

The chain joins TRBV7-8 to TRBJ1-2; 8 nucleotides line up with TRBD1. Losses at the gene ends were 5 bases for V and 4 bases for J; bases not matched to a gene: 3. CDR3 length equals 13 residues. Germline assignment: CDR1 SGHVS and CDR2 FQNEAQ. The CDR3 sequence: CASSQGQVYGYTF. DNA of the CDR3: TGTGCCAGCAGCCAGGGACAGGTCTATGGCTACACCTTC.

The CDR3 sequence: CASSQDRGTSGGNEQFF. The CDR3 DNA is TGCGCCAGCAGCCAAGATAGGGGGACTAGCGGGGGAAATGAGCAGTTCTTC. This chain links TRBV4-1 with TRBJ2-1; TRBD2 aligns across 14 bases. The CDR3 contains 17 residues. V gave up 0 bases and J gave up 7 bases; unmatched junction bases: 5. Germline CDR1 and CDR2: MGHRA and YSYEKL.

V usage is TRBV5-4 and J usage is TRBJ2-3; 13 bases map to TRBD2. The CDR3 is made up of 15 amino acids. Germline V gene lookup returns CDR1 SGHNT and CDR2 YYREEE (reference sequence). The junction had 6 bases not matched to a gene; V was cut back by 5 bases and J by 6 bases. Written as DNA, the CDR3 is TGTGCCAGCAGTTTAACTAGCGGGAGGGAGGATACGCAGTATTTT. Its translation is CASSLTSGREDTQYF.

The rearrangement links TRBV18 to TRBJ1-4; no reliable D call. V lost 3 bases to trimming and J lost 14 bases, with 16 bases between them. The germline CDR1 and CDR2 sequences are KGHSH and LQKENI. This CDR3 has 13 amino acids. CDR3 sequence: CASSPAEGWGLFF. The CDR3 DNA is TGTGCCAGCTCACCTGCCGAGGGTTGGGGTCTGTTTTTT.

This clone appeared once. This chain links TRBV6-5 with TRBJ2-1, with 8 bases lining up with TRBD2. The CDR3 runs to 13 residues. Trimming took 7 bases from V and 8 from J; bases not matched to a gene: 7. Germline V gives CDR1 MNHEY, CDR2 SVGAGI. CDR3 sequence reads: CASTYGLADEQFF. CDR3 nucleotide sequence: TGTGCCAGCACCTACGGACTAGCCGATGAGCAGTTCTTC.

V usage is TRBV5-1 and J usage is TRBJ2-2, with 8 bases that match TRBD1. Trimming removed 5 bases from V and 5 bases from J; junction bases left unmatched: 11. The CDR3 sequence is 16 residues long. Germline CDR1 SGHRS, CDR2 YFSETQ. The CDR3 sequence is CASRLGGQGATGELFF. The CDR3 nucleotides read TGCGCCAGCAGACTTGGTGGTCAGGGGGCTACCGGGGAGCTGTTTTTT. Filled out from reference TRBV5-1 and TRBJ2-2, the complete variable domain reads KAGVTQTPRYLIKTRGQQVTLSCSPISGHRSVSWYQQTPGQGLQFLFEYFSETQRNKGNFPGRFSGRQFSNSRSEMNVSTLELGDSALYLCASRLGGQGATGELFFGEGSRLTVL.